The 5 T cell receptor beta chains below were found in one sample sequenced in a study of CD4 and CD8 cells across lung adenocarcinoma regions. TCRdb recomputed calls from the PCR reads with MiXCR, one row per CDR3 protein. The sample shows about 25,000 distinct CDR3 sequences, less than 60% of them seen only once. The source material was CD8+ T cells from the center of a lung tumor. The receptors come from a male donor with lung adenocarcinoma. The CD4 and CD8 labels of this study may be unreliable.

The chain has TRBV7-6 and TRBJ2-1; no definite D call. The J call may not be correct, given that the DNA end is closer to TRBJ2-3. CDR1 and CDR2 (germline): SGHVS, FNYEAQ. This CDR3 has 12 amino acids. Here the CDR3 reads CASSLGHGTQYF. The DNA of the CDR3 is TGTGCCAGCAGCTTAGGACATGGGACGCAGTATTTT.

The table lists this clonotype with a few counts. For the CDR3, the DNA is TGTGCCAGCAGTGAATGGGGACTAGCGGGAGGTACATACAATGAGCAGTTCTTC. This encodes CASSEWGLAGGTYNEQFF. This sequence joins TRBV6-1 and TRBJ2-1, with 15 bases matching TRBD2. The V and J ends lost 2 bases and 4 bases, in that order; junction bases with no gene match: 6. Germline-derived CDR1 and CDR2 are MNHNS and SASEGT. The CDR3 length is 18 residues.

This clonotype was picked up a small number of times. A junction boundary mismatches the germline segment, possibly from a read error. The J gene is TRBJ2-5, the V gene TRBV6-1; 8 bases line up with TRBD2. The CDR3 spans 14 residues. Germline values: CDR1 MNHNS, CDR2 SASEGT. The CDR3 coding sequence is TGTGCCGGCAGAGGGGCGGGAGGCCAAGAGACCCAGTACTTC. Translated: CAGRGAGGQETQYF.

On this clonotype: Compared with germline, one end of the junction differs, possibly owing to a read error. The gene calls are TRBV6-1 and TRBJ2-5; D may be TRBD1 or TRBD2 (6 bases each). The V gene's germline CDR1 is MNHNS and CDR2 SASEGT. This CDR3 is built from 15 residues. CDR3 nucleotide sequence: TGTGCCGGGGGGCCCGGGGAGCGTGACCAAGATACCCAGTACTTC. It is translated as CAGGPGERDQDTQYF.

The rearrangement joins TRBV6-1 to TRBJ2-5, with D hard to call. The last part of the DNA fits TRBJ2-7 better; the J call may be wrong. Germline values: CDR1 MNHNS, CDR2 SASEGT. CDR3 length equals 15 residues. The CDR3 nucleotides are TGTGCCAGCAGTGACGGACCGCCTGGCCTCTACGAGCAGTACTTC. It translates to CASSDGPPGLYEQYF.